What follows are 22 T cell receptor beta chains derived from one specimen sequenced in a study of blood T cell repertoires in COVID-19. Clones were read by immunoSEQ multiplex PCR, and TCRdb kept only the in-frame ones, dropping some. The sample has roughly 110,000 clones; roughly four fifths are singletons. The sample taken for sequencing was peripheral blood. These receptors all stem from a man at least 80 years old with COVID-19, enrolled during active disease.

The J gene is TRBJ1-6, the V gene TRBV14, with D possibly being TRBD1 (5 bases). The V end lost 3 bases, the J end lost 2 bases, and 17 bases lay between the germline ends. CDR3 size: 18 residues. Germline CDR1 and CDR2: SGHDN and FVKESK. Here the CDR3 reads CASSHGMVQGTYNSPLHF. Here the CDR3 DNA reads TGTGCCAGCAGCCATGGGATGGTTCAGGGAACCTATAATTCACCCCTCCACTTT.

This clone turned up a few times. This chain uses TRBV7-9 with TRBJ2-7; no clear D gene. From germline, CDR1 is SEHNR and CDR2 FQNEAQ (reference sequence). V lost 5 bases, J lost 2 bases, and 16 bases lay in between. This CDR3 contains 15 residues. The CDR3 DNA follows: TGTGCCAGCAGCCATGGTCGCGTACCTGCCTACGAGCAGTACTTC. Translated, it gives CASSHGRVPAYEQYF.

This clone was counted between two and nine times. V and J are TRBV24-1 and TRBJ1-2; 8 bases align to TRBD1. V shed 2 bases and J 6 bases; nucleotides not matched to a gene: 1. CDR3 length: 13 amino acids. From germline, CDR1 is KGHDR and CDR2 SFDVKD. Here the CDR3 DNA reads TGTGCCACCAGTGATTCGACAGGGGATGGCTACACCTTC. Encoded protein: CATSDSTGDGYTF.

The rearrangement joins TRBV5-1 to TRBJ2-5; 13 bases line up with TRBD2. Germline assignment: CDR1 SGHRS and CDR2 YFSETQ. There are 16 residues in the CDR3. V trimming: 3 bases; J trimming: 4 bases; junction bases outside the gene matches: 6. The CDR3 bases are TGCGCCAGCAGCTCCGGACTAGCGGGAGTATTAGAGACCCAGTACTTC. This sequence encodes CASSSGLAGVLETQYF.

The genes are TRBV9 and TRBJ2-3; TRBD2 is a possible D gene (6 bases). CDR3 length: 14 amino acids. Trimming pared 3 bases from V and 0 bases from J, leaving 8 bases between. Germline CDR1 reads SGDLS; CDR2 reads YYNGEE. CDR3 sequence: CASSEEGSTDTQYF. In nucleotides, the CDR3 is TGTGCCAGCAGCGAGGAGGGGAGCACAGATACGCAGTATTTT.

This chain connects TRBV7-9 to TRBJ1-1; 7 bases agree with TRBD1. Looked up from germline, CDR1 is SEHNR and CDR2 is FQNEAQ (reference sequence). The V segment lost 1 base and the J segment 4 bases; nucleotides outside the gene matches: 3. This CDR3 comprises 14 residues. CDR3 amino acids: CASSLDPGGTEAFF. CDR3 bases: TGTGCCAGCAGCTTAGACCCAGGGGGCACTGAAGCTTTCTTT.

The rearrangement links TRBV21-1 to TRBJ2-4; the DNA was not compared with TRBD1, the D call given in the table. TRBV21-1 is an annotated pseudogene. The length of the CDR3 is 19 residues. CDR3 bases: TGTGCCAGCAGCAAAGGGGACAGGGGTTCAGGTGAGGCCAAAAACATTCAGTACTTC. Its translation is CASSKGDRGSGEAKNIQYF.

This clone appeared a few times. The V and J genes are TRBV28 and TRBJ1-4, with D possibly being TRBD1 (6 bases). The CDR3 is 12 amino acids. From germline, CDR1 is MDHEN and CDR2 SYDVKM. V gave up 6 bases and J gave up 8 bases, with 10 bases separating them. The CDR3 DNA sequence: TGTGCCAGCAGCCAGGGGCGGGAAAAACTGTTTTTT. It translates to CASSQGREKLFF.

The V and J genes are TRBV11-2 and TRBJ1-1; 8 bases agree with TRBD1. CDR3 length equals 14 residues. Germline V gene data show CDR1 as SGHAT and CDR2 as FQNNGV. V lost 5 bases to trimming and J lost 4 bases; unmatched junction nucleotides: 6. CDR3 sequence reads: CASSPDDRGTEAFF. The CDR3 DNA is TGTGCCAGCAGCCCCGATGACAGGGGCACTGAAGCTTTCTTT.

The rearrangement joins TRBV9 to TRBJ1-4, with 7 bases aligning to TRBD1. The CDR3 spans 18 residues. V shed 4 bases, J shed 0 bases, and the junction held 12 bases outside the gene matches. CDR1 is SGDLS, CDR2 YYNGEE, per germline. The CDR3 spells CASSYSSGTDATNEKLFF. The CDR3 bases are TGTGCCAGCAGCTATAGTTCCGGGACAGATGCAACTAATGAAAAACTGTTTTTT.

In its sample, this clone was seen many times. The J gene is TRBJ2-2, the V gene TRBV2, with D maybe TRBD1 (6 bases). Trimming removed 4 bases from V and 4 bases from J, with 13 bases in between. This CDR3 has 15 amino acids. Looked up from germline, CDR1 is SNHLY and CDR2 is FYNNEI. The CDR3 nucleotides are TGTGCCAGCAGTGGGACAGTAACTACCACCGGGGAGCTGTTTTTT. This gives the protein CASSGTVTTTGELFF.

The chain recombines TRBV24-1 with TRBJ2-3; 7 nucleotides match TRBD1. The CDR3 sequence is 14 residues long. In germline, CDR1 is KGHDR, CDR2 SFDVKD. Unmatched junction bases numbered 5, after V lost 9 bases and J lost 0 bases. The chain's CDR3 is CATGQAHSTDTQYF. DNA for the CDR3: TGTGCCACCGGACAGGCCCATAGCACAGATACGCAGTATTTT.

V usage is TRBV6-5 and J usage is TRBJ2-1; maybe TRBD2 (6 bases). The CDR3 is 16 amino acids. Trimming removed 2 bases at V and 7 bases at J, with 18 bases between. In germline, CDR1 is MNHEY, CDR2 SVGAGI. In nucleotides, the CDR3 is TGTGCCAGCAGTTACAGTTTTTCGGGAGCGGGTAATGAGCAGTTCTTC. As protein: CASSYSFSGAGNEQFF.

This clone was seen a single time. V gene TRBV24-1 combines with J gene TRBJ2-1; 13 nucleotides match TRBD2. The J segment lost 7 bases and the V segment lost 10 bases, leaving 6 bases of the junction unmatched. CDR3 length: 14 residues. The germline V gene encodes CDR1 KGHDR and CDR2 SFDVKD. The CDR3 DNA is TGTGCCACGAGGACTAGCGGGAGTGTAAATGAGCAGTTCTTC. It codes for CATRTSGSVNEQFF.

Here the CDR3 reads CASSGEGRETQYF. CDR3 in DNA: TGTGCCAGCAGTGGAGAGGGCAGGGAGACCCAGTACTTC. The chain combines TRBV2 with TRBJ2-5, with D perhaps TRBD2 (5 bases). The V end lost 4 bases, the J end lost 5 bases, and 11 bases lay between the germline ends. The CDR3 has 13 amino acids. Germline V lookup: CDR1 SNHLY, CDR2 FYNNEI. The whole variable domain, remainder taken from reference TRBV2 and TRBJ2-5, is EPEVTQTPSHQVTQMGQEVILRCVPISNHLYFYWYRQILGQKVEFLVSFYNNEISEKSEIFDDQFSVERPDGSNFTLKIRSTKLEDSAMYFCASSGEGRETQYFGPGTRLLVL.

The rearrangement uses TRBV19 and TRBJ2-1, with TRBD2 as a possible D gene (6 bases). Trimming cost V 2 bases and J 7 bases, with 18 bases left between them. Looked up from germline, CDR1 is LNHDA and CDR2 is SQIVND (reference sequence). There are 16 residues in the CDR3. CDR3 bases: TGTGCCAGTAGTATACGGGACTTCCGTGGGATAAATGAGCAGTTCTTC. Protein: CASSIRDFRGINEQFF.

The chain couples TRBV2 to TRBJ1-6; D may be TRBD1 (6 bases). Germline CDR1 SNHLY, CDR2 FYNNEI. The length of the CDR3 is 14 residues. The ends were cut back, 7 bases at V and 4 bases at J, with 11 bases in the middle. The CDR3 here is CASIWTEYNSPLHF. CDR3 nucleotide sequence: TGTGCCAGCATCTGGACAGAATATAATTCACCCCTCCACTTT.

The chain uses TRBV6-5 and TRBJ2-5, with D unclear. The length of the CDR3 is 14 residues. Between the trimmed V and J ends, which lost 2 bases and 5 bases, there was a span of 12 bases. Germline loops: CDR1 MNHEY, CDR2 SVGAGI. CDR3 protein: CASSYQSAVETQYF. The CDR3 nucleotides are TGTGCCAGCAGTTACCAGAGCGCTGTTGAGACCCAGTACTTC.

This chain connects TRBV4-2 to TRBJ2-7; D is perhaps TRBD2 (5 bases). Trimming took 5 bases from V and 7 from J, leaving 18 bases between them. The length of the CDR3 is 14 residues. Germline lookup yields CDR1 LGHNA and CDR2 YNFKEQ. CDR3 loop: CASSLPGSSLEQYF. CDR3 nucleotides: TGTGCCAGCAGCTTACCGGGATCGAGTCTGGAGCAGTACTTC.

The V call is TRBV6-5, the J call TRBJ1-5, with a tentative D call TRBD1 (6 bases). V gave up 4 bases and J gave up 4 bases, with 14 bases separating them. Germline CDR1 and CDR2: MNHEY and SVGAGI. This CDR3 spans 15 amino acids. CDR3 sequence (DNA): TGTGCCAGCAGTTTTGACAGGAACTCGAATCAGCCCCAGCATTTT. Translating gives CASSFDRNSNQPQHF.

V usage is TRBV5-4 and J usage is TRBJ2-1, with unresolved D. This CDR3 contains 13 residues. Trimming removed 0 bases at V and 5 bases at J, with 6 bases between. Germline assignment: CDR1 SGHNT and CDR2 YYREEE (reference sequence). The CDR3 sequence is CASSLVENNEQFF. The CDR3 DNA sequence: TGTGCCAGCAGCTTGGTAGAAAACAATGAGCAGTTCTTC.

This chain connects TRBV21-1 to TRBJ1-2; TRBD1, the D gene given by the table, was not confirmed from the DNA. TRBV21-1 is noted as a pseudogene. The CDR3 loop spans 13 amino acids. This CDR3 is CASSRTGPYGYTF. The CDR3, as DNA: TGTGCCAGCAGTCGGACAGGTCCCTATGGCTACACCTTC.